The entry that follows covers one T cell receptor beta chain sequence. This record comes from a study of STAT5B mutations in CD4+ large granular lymphocyte leukemia. Profiled with immunoSEQ multiplex PCR; TCRdb holds only in-frame clones, not every one. The sample carries roughly 48,000 clones, around 70% recorded once. V was trimmed by 1 base and J by 1 base, leaving 12 bases between them. Germline V gene data show CDR1 as MNHEY and CDR2 as SMNVEV (reference sequence). The CDR3 totals 16 residues. The source material was CD4+ T cells from blood buffy coats. The chain carries TRBV27 and TRBJ2-3; D is perhaps TRBD2 (7 bases). The origin of this receptor is a human donor in good health. The CDR3 bases are TGTGCCAGCAGTTTATATGGGGGGGCCGGCACAGATACGCAGTATTTT. Its translation: CASSLYGGAGTDTQYF.